The subject of this entry is one T cell receptor (beta chain). Its cognate antigen is unknown. Generated by immunoSEQ multiplex PCR, the TCRdb table keeps only in-frame clones and is missing some. This table has about 1 million clones, 78% appearing once. The record originates from a study of shared clonotypes between healthy human individuals. Study as a whole: Participating donors consisted of a couple of women and a few men aged 18 to 49. Study-wide points: Relative to clonotypes present in all four donors, those not shared had lower generation probabilities. Blood was the only sampled material, and tissue repertoires likely differ.

The germline gives CDR1 MDHEN, CDR2 SYDVKM. V lost 3 bases to trimming and J lost 6 bases, with 11 bases between them. The CDR3 extends over 13 amino acids. The clonotype comes from a man younger than 35 in good health. Some clones in this sample may be carry-over from other donors' samples. The sample was memory CD4+ T cells from PBMCs. Subset here: CD45RA-negative fraction. The chain has TRBV28 and TRBJ2-5; perhaps D is TRBD1 or TRBD2 (5 bases each). The CDR3 region is CASSFGAKKTQYF. CDR3 DNA sequence: TGTGCCAGCAGTTTCGGGGCCAAAAAGACCCAGTACTTC.